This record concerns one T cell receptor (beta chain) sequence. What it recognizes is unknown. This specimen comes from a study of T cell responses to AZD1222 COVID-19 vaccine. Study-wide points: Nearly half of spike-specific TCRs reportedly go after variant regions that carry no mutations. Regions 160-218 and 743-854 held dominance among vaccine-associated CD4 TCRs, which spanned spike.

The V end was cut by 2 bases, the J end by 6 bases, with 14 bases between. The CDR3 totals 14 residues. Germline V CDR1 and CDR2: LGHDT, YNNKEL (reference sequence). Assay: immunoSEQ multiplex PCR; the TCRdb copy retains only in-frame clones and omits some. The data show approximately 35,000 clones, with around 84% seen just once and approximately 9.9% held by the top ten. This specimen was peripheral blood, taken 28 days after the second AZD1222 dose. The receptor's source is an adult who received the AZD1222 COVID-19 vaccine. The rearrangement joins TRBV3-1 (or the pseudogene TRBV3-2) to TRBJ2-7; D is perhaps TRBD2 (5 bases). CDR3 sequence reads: CASSQSDIRGEQYF. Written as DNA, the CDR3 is TGTGCCAGCAGCCAATCCGACATCCGGGGCGAGCAGTACTTC.